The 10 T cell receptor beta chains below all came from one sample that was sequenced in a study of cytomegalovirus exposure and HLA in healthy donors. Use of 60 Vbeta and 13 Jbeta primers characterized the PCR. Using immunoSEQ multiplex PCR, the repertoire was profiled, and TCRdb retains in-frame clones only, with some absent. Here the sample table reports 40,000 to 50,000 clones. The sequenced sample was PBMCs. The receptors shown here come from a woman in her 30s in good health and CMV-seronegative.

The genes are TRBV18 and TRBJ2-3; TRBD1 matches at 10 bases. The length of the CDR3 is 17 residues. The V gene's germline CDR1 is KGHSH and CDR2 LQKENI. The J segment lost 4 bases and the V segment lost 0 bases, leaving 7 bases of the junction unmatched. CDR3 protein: CASSPPGLGQGADTQYF. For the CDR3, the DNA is TGTGCCAGCTCACCACCAGGTCTCGGACAGGGGGCAGATACGCAGTATTTT.

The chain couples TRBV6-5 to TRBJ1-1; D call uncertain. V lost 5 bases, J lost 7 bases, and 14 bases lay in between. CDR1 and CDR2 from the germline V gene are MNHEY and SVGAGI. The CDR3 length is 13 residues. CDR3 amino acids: CASSPTNPNEAFF. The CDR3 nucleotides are TGTGCCAGCAGTCCGACAAATCCAAATGAAGCTTTCTTT.

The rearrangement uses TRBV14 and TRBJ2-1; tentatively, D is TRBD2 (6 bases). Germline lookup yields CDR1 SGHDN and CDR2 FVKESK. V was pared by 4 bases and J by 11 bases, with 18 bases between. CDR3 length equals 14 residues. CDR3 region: CASSPAKREPKQFF. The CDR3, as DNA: TGTGCCAGCAGCCCCGCGAAACGGGAGCCGAAGCAGTTCTTC.

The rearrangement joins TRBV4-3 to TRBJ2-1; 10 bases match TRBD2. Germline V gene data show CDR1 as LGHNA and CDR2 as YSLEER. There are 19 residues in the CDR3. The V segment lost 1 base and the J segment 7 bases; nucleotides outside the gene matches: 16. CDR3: CASSQGREGLAGVGNEQFF. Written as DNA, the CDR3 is TGCGCCAGCAGCCAAGGTCGGGAGGGCCTAGCGGGAGTGGGGAATGAGCAGTTCTTC.

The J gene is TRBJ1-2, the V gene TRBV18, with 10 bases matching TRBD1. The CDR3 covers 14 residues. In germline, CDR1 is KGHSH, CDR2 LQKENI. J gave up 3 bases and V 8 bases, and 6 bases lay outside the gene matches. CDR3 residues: CASNTGTGDYGYTF. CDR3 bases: TGTGCCAGCAACACCGGGACAGGGGACTATGGCTACACCTTC.

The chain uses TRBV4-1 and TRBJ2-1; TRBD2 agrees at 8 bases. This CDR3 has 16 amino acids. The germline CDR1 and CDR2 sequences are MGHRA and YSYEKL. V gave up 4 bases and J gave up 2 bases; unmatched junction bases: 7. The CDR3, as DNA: TGCGCCAGCAGCCTTACACCGGGACTAGCCTACAATGAGCAGTTCTTC. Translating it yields CASSLTPGLAYNEQFF.

CDR3 nucleotides: TGTGCCACCAGCGAGAGGGGGGCAGGGGGTGACGGCTACACCTTC. Translation: CATSERGAGGDGYTF. The chain combines TRBV15 with TRBJ1-2, with 7 bases fitting TRBD1. The CDR3 covers 15 residues. Germline-derived CDR1 and CDR2 are LNHNV and YYDKDF (reference sequence). V was pared by 5 bases and J by 8 bases, with 14 bases of the junction left unmatched.

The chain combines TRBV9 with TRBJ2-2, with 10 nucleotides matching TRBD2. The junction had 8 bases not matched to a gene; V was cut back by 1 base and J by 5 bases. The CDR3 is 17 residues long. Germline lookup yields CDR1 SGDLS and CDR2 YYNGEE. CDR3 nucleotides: TGTGCCAGCAGCGTATCCAGCGGGAGGGCTCGAACCGGGGAGCTGTTTTTT. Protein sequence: CASSVSSGRARTGELFF. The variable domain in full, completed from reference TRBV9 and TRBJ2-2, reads DSGVTQTPKHLITATGQRVTLRCSPRSGDLSVYWYQQSLDQGLQFLIQYYNGEERAKGNILERFSAQQFPDLHSELNLSSLELGDSALYFCASSVSSGRARTGELFFGEGSRLTVL.

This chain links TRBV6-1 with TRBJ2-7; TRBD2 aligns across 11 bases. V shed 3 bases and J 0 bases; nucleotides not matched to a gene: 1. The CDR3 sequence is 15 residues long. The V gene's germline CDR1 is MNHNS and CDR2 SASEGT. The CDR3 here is CASSEGLADSYEQYF. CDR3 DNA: TGTGCCAGCAGTGAGGGACTAGCGGACTCCTACGAGCAGTACTTC.

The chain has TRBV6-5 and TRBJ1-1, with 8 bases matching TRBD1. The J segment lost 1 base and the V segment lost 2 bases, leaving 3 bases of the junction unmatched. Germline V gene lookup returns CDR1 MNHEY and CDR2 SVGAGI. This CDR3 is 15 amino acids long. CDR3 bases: TGTGCCAGCAGTTACGACGACAGGGGGAACACTGAAGCTTTCTTT. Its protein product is CASSYDDRGNTEAFF.